The 12 T cell receptor beta chains presented below share a single source sample, sequenced in a study of PD-1 blockade in classical Hodgkin lymphoma. Every patient had relapsed following autologous stem cell transplantation, and cohorts differed in brentuximab vedotin exposure. Repertoires were generated with immunoSEQ multiplex PCR, while TCRdb's copy carries only in-frame clones and drops some. The sample carries 7,000 to 7,500 clones, 77% recorded once. Sequencing used peripheral blood mononuclear cells (PBMCs), obtained before the second cycle of nivolumab. The receptors originated from a human donor with classical Hodgkin lymphoma.

This rearrangement joins TRBV10-1 to TRBJ2-3, with 7 nucleotides matching TRBD1. CDR3 size: 11 residues. V trimming: 7 bases; J trimming: 5 bases; junction bases outside the gene matches: 0. The germline gives CDR1 WNHNN, CDR2 SYGVQD (reference sequence). The CDR3 reads CASTGGDTQYF. CDR3 sequence (DNA): TGCGCCAGCACAGGGGGAGATACGCAGTATTTT.

The rearrangement uses TRBV7-6 and TRBJ2-7; D remains ambiguous. Germline V gene lookup returns CDR1 SGHVS and CDR2 FNYEAQ. The CDR3 extends over 13 amino acids. With 1 base removed from V and 2 bases from J, the gap between germline ends came to 6 bases. The CDR3 protein is CASSLGQPYEQYF. As DNA, the CDR3 is TGTGCCAGCAGCTTAGGGCAGCCCTACGAGCAGTACTTC.

This clone was recorded only once. The J gene is TRBJ1-2, the V gene TRBV13; D remains ambiguous. The V gene's germline CDR1 is PRHDT and CDR2 FYEKMQ (reference sequence). Trimming stripped 0 bases from V and 0 bases from J, with 8 bases between. This CDR3 region has 15 residues. The CDR3 spells CASSLGVEANYGYTF. In nucleotides, the CDR3 is TGTGCCAGCAGCTTAGGCGTAGAAGCTAACTATGGCTACACCTTC.

The V call is TRBV28, the J call TRBJ1-2; D possibly corresponds to TRBD1 (5 bases). The germline gives CDR1 MDHEN, CDR2 SYDVKM. The V gene lost 4 bases and the J gene lost 5 bases, with 8 bases spanning the gap. The CDR3 extends over 12 amino acids. For the CDR3, the DNA is TGTGCCAGCAGTTCGGGGACGTATGGCTACACCTTC. Translated, it gives CASSSGTYGYTF.

The chain uses TRBV7-9 and TRBJ2-5; perhaps TRBD2 as D (6 bases). The CDR3 spans 12 residues. Germline V lookup: CDR1 SEHNR, CDR2 FQNEAQ (reference sequence). Trimming shortened V by 4 bases and J by 6 bases, and 9 bases separated the two germline ends. The CDR3: CASSSGRQTQYF. The CDR3, as DNA: TGTGCCAGCAGCTCTGGGAGGCAGACCCAGTACTTC.

The rearrangement uses TRBV28 and TRBJ2-3; 9 bases align to TRBD1. Germline-derived CDR1 and CDR2 are MDHEN and SYDVKM. The CDR3 spans 14 residues. The J segment lost 4 bases and the V segment lost 5 bases, leaving 4 bases of the junction unmatched. Written as DNA, the CDR3 is TGTGCCAGCAGTCAGGACAGGGGCCCAGATACGCAGTATTTT. Translating it yields CASSQDRGPDTQYF.

The V gene is TRBV4-3, the J gene TRBJ2-3; D remains ambiguous. CDR1 is LGHNA, CDR2 YSLEER, per germline. V dropped 0 bases and J dropped 1 base, with 14 bases sitting between them. There are 17 residues in the CDR3. For the CDR3, the DNA is TGCGCCAGCAGCCAAGATACGGCTAACGATGGCACAGATACGCAGTATTTT. This encodes CASSQDTANDGTDTQYF.

This chain uses TRBV10-3 with TRBJ2-7; perhaps TRBD2 as D (6 bases). There are 15 residues in the CDR3. Germline values: CDR1 ENHRY, CDR2 SYGVKD. V was pared by 0 bases and J by 5 bases, with 14 bases between. CDR3 amino acids: CAISESGGDIDEQYF. In DNA form, the CDR3 reads TGTGCCATCAGTGAGTCGGGGGGAGATATCGACGAGCAGTACTTC.

This chain uses TRBV19 with TRBJ2-1, with D perhaps matching TRBD1 (5 bases). CDR1 is LNHDA and CDR2 is SQIVND in the germline V gene (reference sequence). Trimming cost V 5 bases and J 4 bases, with 15 bases left between them. The CDR3 length is 15 residues. This chain's CDR3 is CASSASRTLYNEQFF. In DNA form, the CDR3 reads TGTGCCAGTAGTGCCTCCCGGACACTATACAATGAGCAGTTCTTC.

This clone has only one observation. The rearrangement links TRBV19 to TRBJ2-7, with 9 bases matching TRBD1. Looked up from germline, CDR1 is LNHDA and CDR2 is SQIVND (reference sequence). The CDR3 sequence is 16 residues long. V lost 6 bases, J lost 4 bases, and 13 bases stayed unmatched. CDR3 protein: CASRNPWGQGLYEQYF. The CDR3 nucleotides read TGTGCCAGTAGAAACCCTTGGGGACAGGGCCTGTACGAGCAGTACTTC. The full variable domain, completed using reference TRBV19 and TRBJ2-7, is DGGITQSPKYLFRKEGQNVTLSCEQNLNHDAMYWYRQDPGQGLRLIYYSQIVNDFQKGDIAEGYSVSREKKESFPLTVTSAQKNPTAFYLCASRNPWGQGLYEQYFGPGTRLTVT.

The chain couples TRBV29-1 to TRBJ2-3, with 10 bases fitting TRBD2. The trim removed 7 bases at V and 3 bases at J, leaving 7 bases unmatched. CDR1 is SQVTM and CDR2 is ANQGSEA in the germline V gene. The CDR3 extends over 14 amino acids. The CDR3 here is CSGILAGRTDTQYF. As DNA, the CDR3 is TGCAGCGGGATACTAGCGGGAAGGACAGATACGCAGTATTTT.

This chain connects TRBV5-1 to TRBJ1-1; D remains unclear. This CDR3 spans 14 amino acids. V lost 3 bases to trimming and J lost 1 base, with 10 bases between them. Per germline, CDR1 SGHRS and CDR2 YFSETQ. This CDR3 is CASSWGDGNTEAFF. CDR3 DNA sequence: TGCGCCAGCAGCTGGGGTGATGGGAACACTGAAGCTTTCTTT.